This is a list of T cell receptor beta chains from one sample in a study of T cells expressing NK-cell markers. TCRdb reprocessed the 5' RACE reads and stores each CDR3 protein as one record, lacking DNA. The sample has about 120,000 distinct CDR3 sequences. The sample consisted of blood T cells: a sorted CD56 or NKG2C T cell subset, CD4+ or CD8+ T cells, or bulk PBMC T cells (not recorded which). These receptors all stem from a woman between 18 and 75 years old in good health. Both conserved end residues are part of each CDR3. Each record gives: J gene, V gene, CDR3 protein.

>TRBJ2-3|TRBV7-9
CASSLVAGGITDTQYF
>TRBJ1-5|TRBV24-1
CATSDSTGGGYQPQHF
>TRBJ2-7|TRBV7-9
CASSLSPGRFYEQYF
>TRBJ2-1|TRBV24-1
CATSHTLSPTSYNEQFF
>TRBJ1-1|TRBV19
CASNLQGGNTEAFF
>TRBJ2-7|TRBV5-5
CASTSNPGHEQYF
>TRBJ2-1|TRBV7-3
CASSLLSGQYNEQFF
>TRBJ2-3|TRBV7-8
CASSLAGTQLVTDTQYF
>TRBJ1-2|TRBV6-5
CASSYYPSNYGYTF
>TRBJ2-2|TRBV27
CASSWGSGPGELFF
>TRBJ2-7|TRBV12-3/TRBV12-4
CASSRQRVLAYEQYF
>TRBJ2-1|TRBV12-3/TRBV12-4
CASRRDRGQDNEQFF